This TCR beta chain was recovered during a study of blood T cell repertoires in COVID-19. Only in-frame clones appear in the TCRdb table, and some are missing; sequencing was by immunoSEQ multiplex PCR. The sample records hundreds of thousands of clones, more than 75% being singletons. Germline V CDR1 and CDR2: ENHRY, SYGVKD. The CDR3 totals 16 residues. The V gene end was trimmed by 2 bases and the J gene end by 6 bases; junction bases not matched to a gene: 9. The TCR comes from a man between 18 and 29 years old who had recovered from COVID-19. This chain connects TRBV10-3 to TRBJ2-1, with 8 nucleotides matching TRBD2. Sequenced input: PBMCs or T cells enriched from blood (not recorded which). The CDR3 coding sequence is TGTGCCATCAGTGAGCTGGCAGCGGGAGTTCGCAATGAGCAGTTCTTC. It is translated as CAISELAAGVRNEQFF.